The 18 T cell receptor beta chains below all came from one sample that was sequenced in a study of graft-versus-host responses after intestinal transplantation. Only in-frame clones appear in the TCRdb table, and some are missing; sequencing was by immunoSEQ multiplex PCR. The repertoire holds about 100,000 clones, with about 90% as singletons. For these receptors, no antigen is known. The sample in question was unstimulated CD4+ T cells sorted from spleen or lymph node cells, obtained before transplant. The receptors were sampled from a human donor who was the organ donor for an intestinal transplant.

V and J are TRBV10-3 and TRBJ2-1, with 7 bases fitting TRBD2. The CDR3 runs 13 residues. Germline V gene sequence: CDR1 ENHRY, CDR2 SYGVKD. With V trimmed by 9 bases and J by 5 bases, 7 bases remained unmatched. DNA of the CDR3: TGTGCCATGCGAGGACTAGGGAACAATGAGCAGTTCTTC. Its translation: CAMRGLGNNEQFF.

This sequence joins TRBV9 and TRBJ1-2, with D possibly TRBD1 on 6 matching bases. The CDR3 totals 16 residues. CDR1 and CDR2 (germline): SGDLS, YYNGEE. Trimming left V 0 bases short and J 4 bases short, with 16 bases between. CDR3 residues: CASSVDGGPQAYGYTF. The DNA for the CDR3 is TGTGCCAGCAGCGTAGACGGGGGGCCGCAAGCCTATGGCTACACCTTC.

This chain's CDR3 is CASSGTGGAYEQYF. CDR3 nucleotides: TGTGCCAGCAGTGGGACAGGGGGCGCCTACGAGCAGTACTTC. The chain carries TRBV25-1 and TRBJ2-7; 11 bases map to TRBD1. Germline trimming cut 4 bases from V and 2 bases from J; bases unmatched to any gene: 1. CDR1 and CDR2 (germline): MGHDK, SYGVNS. This CDR3 is built from 14 residues.

A few counts support this clone. The chain joins TRBV9 to TRBJ1-2, with 7 bases aligning to TRBD1. The CDR3 has 13 amino acids. The ends lost 3 bases at V and 5 bases at J; junction bases unmatched: 4. CDR1 and CDR2 from the germline V gene are SGDLS and YYNGEE. CDR3 loop: CASSATGEYGYTF. For the CDR3, the DNA is TGTGCCAGCAGCGCCACAGGGGAGTATGGCTACACCTTC.

The chain couples TRBV28 to TRBJ2-1; 14 nucleotides align to TRBD2. V shed 3 bases, J shed 7 bases, and the junction held 11 bases outside the gene matches. The germline gives CDR1 MDHEN, CDR2 SYDVKM. The CDR3 is 18 amino acids. CDR3 nucleotides: TGTGCCAGCAGTTTCTGGACTAGCGGGGGGTCTTCAAATAATGAGCAGTTCTTC. It specifies CASSFWTSGGSSNNEQFF.

This rearrangement joins TRBV7-9 to TRBJ2-1, with 12 positions matching TRBD2. CDR1 is SEHNR, CDR2 FQNEAQ, per germline (reference sequence). The CDR3 loop spans 15 amino acids. The ends lost 8 bases at V and 8 bases at J; junction bases unmatched: 10. DNA for the CDR3: TGTGCCAGCTCATTGGCTAGCGGGGGGGCTGATGAGCAGTTCTTC. It is translated as CASSLASGGADEQFF.

This clone has a handful of counts. The V call is TRBV18, the J call TRBJ1-6, with D uncertain. V lost 3 bases and J lost 7, with 13 bases in between. CDR3 size: 15 residues. Looked up from germline, CDR1 is KGHSH and CDR2 is LQKENI. The CDR3 nucleotides are TGTGCCAGCTCACCCTCGGTGACAACCAATTCACCCCTCCACTTT. It translates to CASSPSVTTNSPLHF.

The J gene is TRBJ1-3, the V gene TRBV27, with 8 bases fitting TRBD1. The CDR3 sequence is 17 residues long. CDR1 MNHEY and CDR2 SMNVEV come from the germline V gene (reference sequence). Germline trimming cut 6 bases from V and 1 base from J; bases unmatched to any gene: 11. Here the CDR3 reads CASRPGGRGLSGNTIYF. DNA of the CDR3: TGTGCCAGCAGGCCCGGGGGCAGGGGGCTGTCTGGAAACACCATATATTTT.

The chain joins TRBV18 to TRBJ1-5; D is undetermined. Between the trimmed V and J ends, which lost 4 bases and 3 bases, there was a span of 7 bases. CDR1 and CDR2 from the germline V gene are KGHSH and LQKENI. This CDR3 spans 13 amino acids. DNA of the CDR3: TGTGCCAGCTCACGCGGCTCCAATCAGCCCCAGCATTTT. Its translation: CASSRGSNQPQHF.

The chain employs TRBV28 and TRBJ2-5; 10 bases align to TRBD2. TRBJ2-7 matches the DNA end more closely, so the J call is doubtful. The CDR3 is made up of 15 amino acids. The germline gives CDR1 MDHEN, CDR2 SYDVKM. The CDR3 DNA is TGTGCCAGCAGATTTAGCGGGGGGTCTGGCTACGAGCAGTACTTC. Encoded protein: CASRFSGGSGYEQYF.

This chain uses TRBV19 with TRBJ1-2; TRBD1 agrees at 8 bases. CDR1 and CDR2 (germline): LNHDA, SQIVND (reference sequence). The CDR3 is made up of 14 amino acids. With V trimmed by 4 bases and J by 7 bases, 8 bases remained unmatched. The CDR3 is CASSTRTGTVGYTF. The CDR3 nucleotides read TGTGCCAGTAGTACCCGGACAGGGACAGTTGGCTACACCTTC.

The chain combines TRBV27 with TRBJ2-3, with D perhaps being TRBD1 or TRBD2 (5 bases each). Germline V gives CDR1 MNHEY, CDR2 SMNVEV (reference sequence). The V and J ends lost 3 bases and 1 base respectively, with 8 bases between them. CDR3 length: 14 amino acids. The CDR3 DNA is TGTGCCAGCAGTTTGGGGGTCCGCACAGATACGCAGTATTTT. Its translation: CASSLGVRTDTQYF.

The rearrangement links TRBV29-1 to TRBJ2-2; D unclear. With 4 bases removed from V and 9 bases from J, the gap between germline ends came to 9 bases. CDR3 length: 11 amino acids. Germline assignment: CDR1 SQVTM and CDR2 ANQGSEA. CDR3 DNA sequence: TGCAGCGTTGCTGGCCACAGGGAGCTGTTTTTT. Translated, it gives CSVAGHRELFF.

The chain has TRBV11-2 and TRBJ2-3; a weak D match, TRBD2 (6 bases). With 5 bases removed from V and 1 base from J, the gap between germline ends came to 19 bases. The CDR3 consists of 17 residues. Per germline, CDR1 SGHAT and CDR2 FQNNGV. CDR3 in DNA: TGTGCCAGCAGCCCGCGCGGGGTGGGTTCGGGCACAGATACGCAGTATTTT. Translated, it gives CASSPRGVGSGTDTQYF.

The V call is TRBV6-1, the J call TRBJ2-1; no clear D gene. The ends were cut back, 6 bases at V and 0 bases at J, with 12 bases in the middle. There are 15 residues in the CDR3. Germline CDR1 reads MNHNS; CDR2 reads SASEGT. CDR3 sequence: CASRTLAYSYNEQFF. In DNA form, the CDR3 reads TGTGCCAGCAGAACGCTGGCATACTCCTACAATGAGCAGTTCTTC.

This clone was detected a few times. The rearrangement joins TRBV5-4 to TRBJ1-3; D is ambiguous. CDR3 length: 17 residues. Germline assignment: CDR1 SGHNT and CDR2 YYREEE (reference sequence). Trimming cost V 4 bases and J 0 bases, with 17 bases left between them. The CDR3 bases are TGTGCCAGCAGCCCGGAAGTCGGCCGGAACTCTGGAAACACCATATATTTT. It translates to CASSPEVGRNSGNTIYF.

This chain connects TRBV2 to TRBJ1-3, with 8 nucleotides matching TRBD1. Trimming removed 5 bases from V and 1 base from J; junction bases left unmatched: 4. The germline CDR1 and CDR2 sequences are SNHLY and FYNNEI. The CDR3 runs 15 residues. The CDR3 spells CASSNDRGSGNTIYF. Written as DNA, the CDR3 is TGTGCCAGCAGTAATGACAGGGGTTCTGGAAACACCATATATTTT.

CDR3 amino acids: CASSLFLRTDGLSSYEQYF. The CDR3 DNA follows: TGTGCCAGCAGTTTGTTTTTGCGTACGGACGGTTTGAGCTCCTACGAGCAGTACTTC. V gene TRBV28 combines with J gene TRBJ2-7, with unresolved D. Deletions cut 3 bases from V and 0 bases from J, with 24 bases between. This CDR3 has 19 amino acids. The germline V gene has CDR1 MDHEN and CDR2 SYDVKM. The variable domain in full, with the rest retrieved from reference TRBV28 and TRBJ2-7, is DVKVTQSSRYLVKRTGEKVFLECVQDMDHENMFWYRQDPGLGLRLIYFSYDVKMKEKGDIPEGYSVSREKKERFSLILESASTNQTSMYLCASSLFLRTDGLSSYEQYFGPGTRLTVT.